This T cell receptor beta chain was retrieved from a study of metastatic and nonmetastatic thyroid tumors. Study-wide background: Repertoires of blood and of tissue (tumor or nodule) from malignant and benign thyroid patients were compared. Study-wide findings and caveats: When malignant thyroid tumors were compared with benign nodules, TCR beta diversity was reportedly significantly higher in the malignant tumors. This held in both blood and tumor samples.

The V end was cut by 1 base, the J end by 7 bases, with 16 bases between. There are 15 residues in the CDR3. From germline, CDR1 is LGHDT and CDR2 YNNKEL (reference sequence). The entire patient cohort was treatment-naive prior to thyroid surgery. About this clone itself: Its matching antigen is unknown.

How the authors handled the data: CDR3 differences across clinicopathological groups were used to build a distant-metastasis classifier for papillary thyroid cancer. Via MiXCR, TCRdb re-called the PCR reads. None of the V and J calls come from the authors' own analysis; TCRdb made them. Found here are 55,000 to 75,000 clones, roughly 18% of them singletons; the top ten hold 9.5% to 15%. The sequencing sample was made of blood. This chain joins TRBV3-1 and TRBJ1-2; D unclear. This receptor was taken from a female donor with papillary thyroid cancer or a benign thyroid nodule (not recorded which). Some clones in this sample may be carry-over from other donors' samples. CDR3 amino acids: CASSQVPAVRFGYTF. The CDR3 bases are TGTGCCAGCAGCCAAGTCCCGGCAGTGCGCTTTGGCTACACCTTC.